This T cell receptor (beta chain) is from a study of cytomegalovirus exposure and HLA in healthy donors. Study-wide points: Earlier analysis looked at TCR beta V segments, and most were productive about 90% or about 30% of the time. The authors listed approximately 160 TCR beta chains as cytomegalovirus-associated.

CDR3 length equals 13 residues. V was pared by 0 bases and J by 3 bases, with 6 bases between. The germline CDR1 and CDR2 sequences are SGHNT and YYREEE (reference sequence). PCR employed 60 Vbeta and 13 Jbeta primers. Assay used: immunoSEQ multiplex PCR; TCRdb lists only in-frame clones, some missing. The sample shows 100,000 to 150,000 clones, around 72% of them seen only once. About this clone itself: Its antigen is unknown.

The chain uses TRBV5-4 and TRBJ2-5; D call uncertain. This clonotype was sampled from a woman aged 18-29 years in good health and CMV-seronegative. The sequenced sample was PBMCs. The CDR3 spells CASSLANKETQYF. The CDR3 DNA sequence: TGTGCCAGCAGCTTGGCTAATAAAGAGACCCAGTACTTC.